This T cell receptor beta chain was recovered during a study of CD8 T cells in Susac syndrome. An amount of RNA that ranged from about 0.45 to 1 ug was reverse transcribed with random hexamers. The method of amplification for TCR beta CDR3 was immunoSEQ multiplex PCR, covering 54 Vbeta and 13 Jbeta. TCRdb redid the calling of the immunoSEQ multiplex PCR reads with MiXCR, one entry per CDR3 protein. The sample holds approximately 300,000 distinct CDR3 sequences, about nine tenths seen once. The trim removed 6 bases at V and 0 bases at J, leaving 6 bases unmatched. The CDR3 contains 14 residues. Germline lookup yields CDR1 SQVTM and CDR2 ANQGSEA. TCR beta was sequenced from blood CD8+ and CD4+ T cells.

The chain carries TRBV29-1 and TRBJ1-2; 8 bases fit TRBD1. What was sequenced was CD8+ T cells from PBMCs. The source is a human donor with multiple sclerosis. The CDR3 sequence: CSVNQGAANYGYTF. Here the CDR3 DNA reads TGCAGCGTCAATCAGGGGGCAGCTAACTATGGCTACACCTTC.